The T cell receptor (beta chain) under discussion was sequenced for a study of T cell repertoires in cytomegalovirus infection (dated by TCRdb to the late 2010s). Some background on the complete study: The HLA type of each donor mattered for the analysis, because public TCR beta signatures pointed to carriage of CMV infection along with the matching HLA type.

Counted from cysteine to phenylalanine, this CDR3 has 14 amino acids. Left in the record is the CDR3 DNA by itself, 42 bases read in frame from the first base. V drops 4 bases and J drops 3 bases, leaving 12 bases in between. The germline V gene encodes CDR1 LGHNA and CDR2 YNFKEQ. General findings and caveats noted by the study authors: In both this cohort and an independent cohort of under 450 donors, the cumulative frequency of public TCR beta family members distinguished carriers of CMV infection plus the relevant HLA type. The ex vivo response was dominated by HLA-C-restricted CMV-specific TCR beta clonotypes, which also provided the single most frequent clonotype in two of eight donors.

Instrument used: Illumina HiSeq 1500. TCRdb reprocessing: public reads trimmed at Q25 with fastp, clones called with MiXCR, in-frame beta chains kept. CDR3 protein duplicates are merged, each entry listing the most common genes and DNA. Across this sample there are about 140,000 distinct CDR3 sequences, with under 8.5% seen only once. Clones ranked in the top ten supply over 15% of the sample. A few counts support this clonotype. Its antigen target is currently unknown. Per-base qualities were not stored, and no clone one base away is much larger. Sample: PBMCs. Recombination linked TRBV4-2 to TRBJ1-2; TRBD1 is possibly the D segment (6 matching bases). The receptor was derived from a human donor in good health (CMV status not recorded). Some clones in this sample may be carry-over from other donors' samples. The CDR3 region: CASSLWEGDYGYTF. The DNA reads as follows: TGTGCCAGCAGCCTTTGGGAGGGGGACTATGGCTACACCTTC.